What follows are 18 T cell receptor beta chains derived from one specimen sequenced in a study of T-cell reconstitution after alpha-beta-depleted transplantation in children. This sample's TCRbeta library carried unique molecular identifier barcodes. TCRdb itself ran the PCR reads through MiXCR, one entry per CDR3 protein. The repertoire has some 240,000 distinct CDR3 sequences, about 8.8% of them found once; the top ten carry 5% to 5.5%. This specimen was PBMCs from the stem cell graft donor, taken from the stem cell graft. The source of these receptors is a human donor who donated a stem cell graft to a child with SCID.

Many counts were recorded for this clonotype. The chain joins TRBV5-6 to TRBJ1-2, with unresolved D. V was clipped by 5 bases and J by 5 bases, with 16 bases between them. Germline V CDR1 and CDR2: SGHDT, YYEEEE. The CDR3 is 14 residues long. CDR3 sequence reads: CASSGPDPSYGYTF. The CDR3 region has the DNA TGTGCCAGCAGTGGGCCCGATCCGAGTTATGGCTACACCTTC. The entire variable domain, with the rest obtained from reference TRBV5-6 and TRBJ1-2, is as follows: DAGVTQSPTHLIKTRGQQVTLRCSPKSGHDTVSWYQQALGQGPQFIFQYYEEEERQRGNFPDRFSGHQFPNYSSELNVNALLLGDSALYLCASSGPDPSYGYTFGSGTRLTVV.

This clonotype was seen ten or more times. This rearrangement joins TRBV7-9 to TRBJ1-4; no firm D call. The CDR3 is 13 amino acids. The V gene's germline CDR1 is SEHNR and CDR2 FQNEAQ (reference sequence). V was shortened by 2 bases and J by 3 bases, with 4 bases between the two germline ends. The CDR3 nucleotides are TGTGCCAGCAGCTTACAGTCTAATGAAAAACTGTTTTTT. Translation: CASSLQSNEKLFF.

Ten or more counts support this clonotype. CDR3 DNA: TGCAGTGCAGCCAGGGCGGAGACCCAGTACTTC. Translating it yields CSAARAETQYF. The rearrangement links TRBV20-1 to TRBJ2-5; possibly TRBD1 for D (5 bases). CDR1 DFQATT and CDR2 SNEGSKA come from the germline V gene (reference sequence). V was pared by 6 bases and J by 5 bases, with 10 bases between. This CDR3 region has 11 residues.

In its sample, this clonotype was seen many times. This rearrangement joins TRBV20-1 to TRBJ1-4, with no clear D. The CDR3 has 13 amino acids. V lost 2 bases and J lost 5, with 9 bases in between. Looked up from germline, CDR1 is DFQATT and CDR2 is SNEGSKA (reference sequence). The CDR3 nucleotides read TGCAGTGCTAGATCGCCGGGAAATGAAAAACTGTTTTTT. It translates to CSARSPGNEKLFF.

The chain has TRBV7-3 and TRBJ1-1; D remains ambiguous. This CDR3 contains 13 residues. V dropped 11 bases and J dropped 1 base, with 14 bases sitting between them. Germline V lookup: CDR1 SGHTA, CDR2 FQGTGA. The CDR3 DNA reads as TGTGCCGGCTGGGAGTCCTCGAACACTGAAGCTTTCTTT. Its translation is CAGWESSNTEAFF.

V and J are TRBV7-2 and TRBJ1-5, with TRBD1 as a possible D gene (6 bases). V gave up 2 bases and J gave up 7 bases, with 12 bases separating them. This CDR3 spans 14 amino acids. Germline-derived CDR1 and CDR2 are SGHTA and FQGNSA. CDR3 region: CASSLTGTGQPQHF. In DNA form, the CDR3 reads TGTGCCAGCAGCTTAACAGGGACCGGCCAGCCCCAGCATTTT.

This clonotype was seen ten or more times. The chain uses TRBV15 and TRBJ1-5; D may be TRBD1 (6 bases). The germline V and J ends were trimmed by 4 bases and 3 bases, with 10 bases remaining between them. CDR1 LNHNV and CDR2 YYDKDF come from the germline V gene (reference sequence). This CDR3 has 14 amino acids. The CDR3 loop is CATSKGGINQPQHF. CDR3 nucleotides: TGTGCCACCAGCAAGGGGGGGATCAATCAGCCCCAGCATTTT.

This clonotype occurred many times. J is TRBJ2-2 and V is TRBV5-1; D unclear. Germline V CDR1 and CDR2: SGHRS, YFSETQ. This CDR3 region has 15 residues. Trimming left V 0 bases short and J 4 bases short, with 10 bases between. The CDR3: CASSLEAGPTGELFF. The CDR3 DNA sequence: TGCGCCAGCAGCTTGGAAGCAGGCCCCACCGGGGAGCTGTTTTTT.

This clonotype was detected ten times or more. The chain is built from TRBV20-1 and TRBJ1-1; 10 bases align to TRBD1. Trimming cost V 4 bases and J 3 bases; bases outside gene matches: 5. This CDR3 region has 14 residues. In germline, CDR1 is DFQATT, CDR2 SNEGSKA (reference sequence). CDR3 sequence (DNA): TGCAGTGCTATCAGGGGACAGGGGTACACTGAAGCTTTCTTT. Translation: CSAIRGQGYTEAFF.

This clonotype was picked up many times. The junction differs from germline at one of its ends, possibly a read error. The rearrangement uses TRBV5-8 and TRBJ2-2, with D unclear. The CDR3 length is 12 residues. Germline CDR1 SGHTS, CDR2 YDEGEE. The CDR3 nucleotides read TGTGCCAGCGGCTTTTACACCGGGGAGCTGTTTTTT. It yields the protein CASGFYTGELFF.

The table lists this clonotype with many counts. The V gene is TRBV6-1, the J gene TRBJ1-3; possibly TRBD1 for D (5 bases). Germline V CDR1 and CDR2: MNHNS, SASEGT. V lost 9 bases and J 4 bases, leaving 28 bases between the germline ends. The CDR3 covers 18 residues. The CDR3: CASSVGAKTRGAGNTIYF. As DNA, the CDR3 is TGTGCCAGTTCCGTCGGGGCCAAAACACGGGGAGCAGGAAACACCATATATTTT.

V and J are TRBV5-6 and TRBJ2-1, with D hard to call. Germline V gene data show CDR1 as SGHDT and CDR2 as YYEEEE. This CDR3 contains 12 residues. Trimming left V 4 bases short and J 15 bases short, with 17 bases between. The CDR3 protein is CASSQRHGRLFF. Here the CDR3 DNA reads TGTGCCAGCAGCCAGAGACACGGACGACTGTTCTTC.

Many counts were recorded for this clonotype. This chain links TRBV9 with TRBJ2-1; D is perhaps TRBD1 or TRBD2 (5 bases each). The V end was cut by 6 bases, the J end by 5 bases, with 21 bases between. CDR1 and CDR2 (germline): SGDLS, YYNGEE. The length of the CDR3 is 16 residues. The CDR3 bases are TGTGCCAGCACCCTTTTCCGGGACGGATTCAACAATGAGCAGTTCTTC. Translated: CASTLFRDGFNNEQFF. Full variable domain (remainder filled in from reference TRBV9 and TRBJ2-1): DSGVTQTPKHLITATGQRVTLRCSPRSGDLSVYWYQQSLDQGLQFLIQYYNGEERAKGNILERFSAQQFPDLHSELNLSSLELGDSALYFCASTLFRDGFNNEQFFGPGTRLTVL.

This clonotype was seen repeatedly, ten times or more. This chain joins TRBV7-2 and TRBJ1-1; 11 bases fit TRBD1. CDR1 SGHTA and CDR2 FQGNSA come from the germline V gene. V lost 3 bases and J lost 6; bases outside the gene matches: 3. The CDR3 consists of 14 residues. CDR3: CASSFGQGASEAFF. CDR3 nucleotide sequence: TGTGCCAGCAGCTTTGGACAGGGGGCCTCTGAAGCTTTCTTT.

This clonotype came up many times. The genes are TRBV20-1 and TRBJ2-3, with 9 bases fitting TRBD1. Trimming at V came to 6 bases and at J to 2 bases, leaving 6 bases not matched to a gene. CDR3 length: 14 amino acids. Germline V gene lookup returns CDR1 DFQATT and CDR2 SNEGSKA (reference sequence). The CDR3 coding sequence is TGCAGTGCCCCTGGACAGGGGTACACAGATACGCAGTATTTT. This gives the protein CSAPGQGYTDTQYF.

This clonotype was counted ten times or more. V usage is TRBV20-1 and J usage is TRBJ2-7, with 12 bases identical to TRBD1. After removal of 3 bases from V and 5 bases from J, the junction contained 8 bases not matched to a gene. CDR3 length: 15 amino acids. From germline, CDR1 is DFQATT and CDR2 SNEGSKA (reference sequence). The CDR3 loop is CSASNWDRGRDEQYF. CDR3 sequence (DNA): TGCAGTGCTAGTAACTGGGACAGGGGGCGGGACGAGCAGTACTTC.

This clonotype was recorded a few times. J is TRBJ1-6 and V is TRBV6-2 or TRBV6-3; 7 nucleotides match TRBD1. This CDR3 is 14 amino acids long. The J segment lost 7 bases and the V segment lost 6 bases, leaving 6 bases of the junction unmatched. Germline V gene lookup returns CDR1 MNHEY and CDR2 SVGEGT. The CDR3: CASSRGQPNSPLHF. CDR3 DNA: TGTGCCAGCAGCCGGGGACAGCCCAATTCACCCCTCCACTTT.

In its sample, this clonotype was seen many times. This sequence joins TRBV5-5 and TRBJ1-6; a possible D gene is TRBD1 (6 bases). The germline V gene has CDR1 SGHKS and CDR2 YYEKEE (reference sequence). Trimming shortened V by 0 bases and J by 7 bases, and 11 bases separated the two germline ends. This CDR3 is 15 amino acids long. DNA for the CDR3: TGTGCCAGCAGCTTGGACGCAGGGGCCAATTCACCCCTCCACTTT. Translated: CASSLDAGANSPLHF.